The table lists the clone carrying this TCR beta chain with a few counts. This sample's TCRbeta library carried unique molecular identifier barcodes. TCRdb re-called the PCR reads through MiXCR, storing one row per CDR3 protein. In the table there are 500,000 or so distinct CDR3 sequences, approximately 30% of which are singletons. The data derive from a study of T-cell reconstitution after alpha-beta-depleted transplantation in children. The CDR3 consists of 13 residues. The germline gives CDR1 DFQATT, CDR2 SNEGSKA (reference sequence). V lost 6 bases and J lost 9; bases outside the gene matches: 4. The specimen comprised PBMCs from the stem cell graft donor, sampled from the stem cell graft. The genes are TRBV20-1 and TRBJ1-6; TRBD1 matches 11 bases. This receptor was taken from a human donor who donated a stem cell graft to a child with aplastic anemia. Here the CDR3 DNA reads TGCAGTGCCACCGGGACAGGGGGTTCACCCCTCCACTTT. This gives the protein CSATGTGGSPLHF.